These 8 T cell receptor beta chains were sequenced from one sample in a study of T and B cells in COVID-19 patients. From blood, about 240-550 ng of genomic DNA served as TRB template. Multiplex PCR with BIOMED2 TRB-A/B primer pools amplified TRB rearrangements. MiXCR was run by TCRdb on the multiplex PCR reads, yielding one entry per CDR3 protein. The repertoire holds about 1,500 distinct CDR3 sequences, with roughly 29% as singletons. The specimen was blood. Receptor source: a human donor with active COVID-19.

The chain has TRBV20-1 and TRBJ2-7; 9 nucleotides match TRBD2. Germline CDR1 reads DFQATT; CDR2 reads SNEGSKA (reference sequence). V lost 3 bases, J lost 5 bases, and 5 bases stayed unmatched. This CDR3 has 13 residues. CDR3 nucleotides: TGCAGTGCTAGTGGGCTAGCGGGGAACGAGCAGTACTTC. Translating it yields CSASGLAGNEQYF.

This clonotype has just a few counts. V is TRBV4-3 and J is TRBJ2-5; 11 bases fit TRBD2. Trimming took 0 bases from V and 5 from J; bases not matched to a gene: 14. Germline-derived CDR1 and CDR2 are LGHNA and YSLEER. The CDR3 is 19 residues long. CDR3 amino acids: CASSQDKGAASGRMETQYF. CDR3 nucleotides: TGCGCCAGCAGCCAAGATAAGGGGGCTGCTAGCGGGAGGATGGAGACCCAGTACTTC.

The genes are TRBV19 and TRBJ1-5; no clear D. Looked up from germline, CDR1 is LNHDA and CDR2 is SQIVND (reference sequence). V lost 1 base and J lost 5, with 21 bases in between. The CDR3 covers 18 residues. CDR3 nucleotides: TGTGCCAGTAGTATAGGAGATTGGGAACAGCTGATCGATCAGCCCCAGCATTTT. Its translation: CASSIGDWEQLIDQPQHF.

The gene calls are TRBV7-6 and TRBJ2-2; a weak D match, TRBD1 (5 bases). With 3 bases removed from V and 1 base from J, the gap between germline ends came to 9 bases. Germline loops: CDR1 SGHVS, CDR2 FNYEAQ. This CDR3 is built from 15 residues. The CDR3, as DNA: TGTGCCAGCAGCTTGTACAGGATGAACACCGGGGAGCTGTTTTTT. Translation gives CASSLYRMNTGELFF.

The CDR3 sequence: CTSGSADTQYF. CDR3 coding DNA: TGCACTAGCGGGAGTGCAGATACGCAGTATTTT. The chain uses TRBV20-1 and TRBJ2-3, with 10 bases identical to TRBD2. The CDR3 runs 11 residues. The germline CDR1 and CDR2 sequences are DFQATT and SNEGSKA (reference sequence).

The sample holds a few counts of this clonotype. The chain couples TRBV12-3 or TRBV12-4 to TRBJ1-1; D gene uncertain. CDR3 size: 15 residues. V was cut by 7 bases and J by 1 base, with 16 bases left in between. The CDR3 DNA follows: TGTGCCAGCACCTACCGAAGGGAGGCGAACACTGAAGCTTTCTTT. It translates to CASTYRREANTEAFF.

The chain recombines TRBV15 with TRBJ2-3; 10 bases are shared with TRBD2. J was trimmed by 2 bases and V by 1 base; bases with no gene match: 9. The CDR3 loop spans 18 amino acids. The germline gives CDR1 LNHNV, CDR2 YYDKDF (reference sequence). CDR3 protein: CATSRGSGRVIATDTQYF. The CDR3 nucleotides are TGTGCCACCAGCAGAGGAAGCGGGAGGGTGATTGCCACAGATACGCAGTATTTT.

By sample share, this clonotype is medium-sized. CDR3 nucleotide sequence: TGTGCCAGCAGTTCGACAGTGGGGTTGCCCCAGCATTTT. It is translated as CASSSTVGLPQHF. J is TRBJ1-5 and V is TRBV27; a possible D gene is TRBD1 (5 bases). Germline loops: CDR1 MNHEY, CDR2 SMNVEV (reference sequence). V was clipped by 4 bases and J by 9 bases, with 13 bases between them. CDR3 length equals 13 residues.